This TCR delta chain stems from a study of gamma-delta chains in newborns, infants, children. At the level of the study: Microbial exposure reportedly drives polyclonal innate γδ T cell expansion after birth.

The length of the CDR3 is 20 residues. The germline V gene encodes CDR1 GEAIGNYY and CDR2 EKD. Trimming at V came to 0 bases and at J to 0 bases, leaving 6 bases not matched to a gene. About this clone: Other DNA variants within this sample encode the same CDR3.

TCRdb redid the clone calls on the reads with CATT. The sample consists of several thousand delta-chain clones, roughly 2.5% of them appearing once. The material sequenced was blood. The genes are TRDV2 and TRDJ3, with 11 positions matching TRDD3. The TCR was taken from a child who was a newborn, infant or young child, either healthy, febrile or measles-vaccinated (not recorded which). CDR3 coding DNA: TGTGCCTGTGACACCGGATGGGGGATACGCTCCTCCTGGGACACCCGACAGATGTTTTTC. Translation gives CACDTGWGIRSSWDTRQMFF.